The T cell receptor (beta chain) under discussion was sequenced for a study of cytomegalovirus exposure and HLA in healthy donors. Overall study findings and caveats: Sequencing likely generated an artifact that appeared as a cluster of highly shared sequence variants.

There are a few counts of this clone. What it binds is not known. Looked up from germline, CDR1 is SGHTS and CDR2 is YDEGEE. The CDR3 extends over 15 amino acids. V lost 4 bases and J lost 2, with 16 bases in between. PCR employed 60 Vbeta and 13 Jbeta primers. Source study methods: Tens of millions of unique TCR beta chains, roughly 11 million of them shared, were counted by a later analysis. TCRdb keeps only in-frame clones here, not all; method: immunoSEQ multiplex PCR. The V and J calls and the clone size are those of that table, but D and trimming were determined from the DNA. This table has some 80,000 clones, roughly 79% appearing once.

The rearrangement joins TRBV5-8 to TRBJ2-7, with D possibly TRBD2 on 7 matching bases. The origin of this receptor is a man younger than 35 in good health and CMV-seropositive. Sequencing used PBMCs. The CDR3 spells CASSTWGGTAYEQYF. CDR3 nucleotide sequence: TGTGCCAGCAGCACCTGGGGGGGCACCGCCTACGAGCAGTACTTC.